This passage covers 16 T cell receptor beta chains from one sample sequenced in a study of T cell responses to AZD1222 COVID-19 vaccine. Only in-frame clones appear in the TCRdb table, and some are missing; sequencing was by immunoSEQ multiplex PCR. The table shows over 85,000 clones, with approximately 84% occurring only once. This sample comprised peripheral blood, obtained on day 0 of AZD1222 vaccination. These receptor sequences come from an adult in good health.

The chain employs TRBV25-1 and TRBJ1-3; no clear D gene. Trimming removed 5 bases at V and 0 bases at J, with 14 bases between. The germline V gene has CDR1 MGHDK and CDR2 SYGVNS. The CDR3 totals 16 residues. DNA of the CDR3: TGTGCCAGCAGTCAGGAAGGAGGGTCCTCTGGAAACACCATATATTTT. The encoded protein is CASSQEGGSSGNTIYF.

The genes are TRBV5-4 and TRBJ2-7, with TRBD2 identical over 10 bases. CDR3 size: 14 residues. V was pared by 3 bases and J by 4 bases, with 4 bases of the junction left unmatched. Germline V lookup: CDR1 SGHNT, CDR2 YYREEE (reference sequence). DNA of the CDR3: TGTGCCAGCAGCTCAGCGGGAGGGGAATACGAGCAGTACTTC. This encodes CASSSAGGEYEQYF. Full variable domain (outside the CDR3, taken from reference TRBV5-4 and TRBJ2-7): ETGVTQSPTHLIKTRGQQVTLRCSSQSGHNTVSWYQQALGQGPQFIFQYYREEENGRGNFPPRFSGLQFPNYSSELNVNALELDDSALYLCASSSAGGEYEQYFGPGTRLTVT.

V and J are TRBV7-6 and TRBJ2-1, with 10 positions matching TRBD2. The germline CDR1 and CDR2 sequences are SGHVS and FNYEAQ. With 5 bases clipped from V and 0 bases from J, the junction kept 10 bases outside the gene matches. This CDR3 spans 18 amino acids. The CDR3, as DNA: TGTGCCAGCAGCAGGAGGACTAGCGGTTCCTACTCCTACAATGAGCAGTTCTTC. Translating gives CASSRRTSGSYSYNEQFF. The whole variable domain, remainder taken from reference TRBV7-6 and TRBJ2-1, is GAGVSQSPRYKVTKRGQDVALRCDPISGHVSLYWYRQALGQGPEFLTYFNYEAQQDKSGLPNDRFSAERPEGSISTLTIQRTEQRDSAMYRCASSRRTSGSYSYNEQFFGPGTRLTVL.

The chain carries TRBV7-9 and TRBJ1-2; 9 nucleotides agree with TRBD1. Germline values: CDR1 SEHNR, CDR2 FQNEAQ (reference sequence). V shed 1 base and J 8 bases; nucleotides not matched to a gene: 2. This CDR3 comprises 13 residues. The CDR3 loop reads CASSLGQGGGYTF. The CDR3, as DNA: TGTGCCAGCAGCTTAGGACAGGGGGGAGGCTACACCTTC. The whole variable domain, filled in from reference TRBV7-9 and TRBJ1-2, reads DTGVSQNPRHKITKRGQNVTFRCDPISEHNRLYWYRQTLGQGPEFLTYFQNEAQLEKSRLLSDRFSAERPKGSFSTLEIQRTEQGDSAMYLCASSLGQGGGYTFGSGTRLTVV.

CDR3 loop: CASSSSERGNEKLFF. The DNA of the CDR3 is TGTGCCAGCAGTTCCAGTGAGAGGGGTAATGAAAAACTGTTTTTT. The genes are TRBV28 and TRBJ1-4; TRBD1 might be the D (5 bases). The germline CDR1 and CDR2 sequences are MDHEN and SYDVKM. V shed 4 bases and J shed 4 bases, with 13 bases lying between them. The CDR3 runs 15 residues.

This clone was seen more than once but under ten times. The gene calls are TRBV9 and TRBJ1-3; D possibly corresponds to TRBD1 (5 bases). This CDR3 comprises 15 residues. Germline V gene data show CDR1 as SGDLS and CDR2 as YYNGEE. V was clipped by 4 bases and J by 4 bases, with 15 bases between them. CDR3 sequence reads: CASSPMAGSGNTIYF. The CDR3 coding sequence is TGTGCCAGCAGCCCCATGGCAGGGTCAGGAAACACCATATATTTT.

The chain uses TRBV19 and TRBJ1-5; D might be TRBD1 (5 bases). Germline V gene sequence: CDR1 LNHDA, CDR2 SQIVND (reference sequence). The CDR3 consists of 13 residues. V lost 2 bases and J 4 bases, leaving 6 bases between the germline ends. The CDR3 is CASSIPGNQPQHF. DNA of the CDR3: TGTGCCAGTAGTATACCAGGGAATCAGCCCCAGCATTTT. Based on the CDR3 plus reference TRBV19 and TRBJ1-5, the full variable domain is DGGITQSPKYLFRKEGQNVTLSCEQNLNHDAMYWYRQDPGQGLRLIYYSQIVNDFQKGDIAEGYSVSREKKESFPLTVTSAQKNPTAFYLCASSIPGNQPQHFGDGTRLSIL.

The chain employs TRBV6-5 and TRBJ1-4, with 8 bases aligning to TRBD1. Losses at the gene ends were 0 bases for V and 7 bases for J; bases not matched to a gene: 4. In germline, CDR1 is MNHEY, CDR2 SVGAGI. The CDR3 is 15 amino acids. CDR3 sequence reads: CASSYSGQGVEKLFF. The CDR3 DNA reads as TGTGCCAGCAGTTACTCTGGACAGGGCGTTGAAAAACTGTTTTTT.

The chain links TRBV7-3 to TRBJ2-6, with unresolved D. Germline loops: CDR1 SGHTA, CDR2 FQGTGA. V was clipped by 1 base and J by 2 bases, with 15 bases between them. The CDR3 is made up of 18 amino acids. CDR3 coding DNA: TGTGCCAGCAGCTTAAGAACGAGACCGCAGCCTGGGGCCAACGTCCTGACTTTC. Its translation: CASSLRTRPQPGANVLTF.

The rearrangement links TRBV4-3 to TRBJ1-5; D gene uncertain. Deletions cut 0 bases from V and 1 base from J, with 10 bases between. The CDR3 covers 16 residues. Germline V gene data show CDR1 as LGHNA and CDR2 as YSLEER. CDR3 amino acids: CASSQDGRLSNQPQHF. The CDR3 bases are TGCGCCAGCAGCCAAGACGGCCGGTTGAGCAATCAGCCCCAGCATTTT.

J is TRBJ2-1 and V is TRBV28; 7 bases are a match to TRBD1. Germline V gene sequence: CDR1 MDHEN, CDR2 SYDVKM. V shed 1 base, J shed 9 bases, and the junction held 0 bases outside the gene matches. This CDR3 has 12 residues. CDR3 coding DNA: TGTGCCAGCAGTTTATCAGGGGGTGAGCAGTTCTTC. Amino acids: CASSLSGGEQFF. The whole variable domain, filled in from reference TRBV28 and TRBJ2-1, reads DVKVTQSSRYLVKRTGEKVFLECVQDMDHENMFWYRQDPGLGLRLIYFSYDVKMKEKGDIPEGYSVSREKKERFSLILESASTNQTSMYLCASSLSGGEQFFGPGTRLTVL.

The chain has TRBV6-1 and TRBJ1-2, with a possible D match to TRBD1 (5 bases). The CDR3 sequence is 15 residues long. V lost 5 bases and J lost 4, with 17 bases in between. Looked up from germline, CDR1 is MNHNS and CDR2 is SASEGT. Here the CDR3 reads CASSFRGGDAYGYTF. CDR3 coding DNA: TGTGCCAGCAGTTTTCGTGGGGGGGATGCCTATGGCTACACCTTC.

The chain is built from TRBV5-8 and TRBJ2-4; tentatively, D is TRBD1 (8 bases). Deletions cut 2 bases from V and 7 bases from J, with 10 bases between. The CDR3 is made up of 13 amino acids. Germline CDR1 is SGHTS and CDR2 is YDEGEE. Here the CDR3 DNA reads TGTGCCAGCAGCTTACAGGGGGGGAACATTCAGTACTTC. Its protein product is CASSLQGGNIQYF.

The rearrangement uses TRBV25-1 and TRBJ2-5; TRBD1 aligns across 10 bases. The V segment lost 1 base and the J segment 2 bases; nucleotides outside the gene matches: 1. From germline, CDR1 is MGHDK and CDR2 SYGVNS. The CDR3 totals 15 residues. Here the CDR3 DNA reads TGTGCCAGCAGTGAATTGGGACAGGGGCAAGAGACCCAGTACTTC. Translated: CASSELGQGQETQYF.

This chain links TRBV9 with TRBJ1-6; 7 bases are a match to TRBD1. CDR1 is SGDLS, CDR2 YYNGEE, per germline. The J segment lost 10 bases and the V segment lost 4 bases, leaving 5 bases of the junction unmatched. The CDR3 has 13 residues. The CDR3 DNA reads as TGTGCCAGCAGCTCCACAGGGGTATCACCCCTCCACTTT. This gives the protein CASSSTGVSPLHF.

The J gene is TRBJ1-5, the V gene TRBV6-5; no definite D call. Looked up from germline, CDR1 is MNHEY and CDR2 is SVGAGI. Trimming pared 4 bases from V and 7 bases from J, leaving 11 bases between. The CDR3 contains 13 residues. The CDR3 protein is CASSSTDGQPQHF. The CDR3 DNA sequence: TGTGCCAGCAGTTCAACTGATGGACAGCCCCAGCATTTT.